These 10 T cell receptor beta chains share one sample of origin, sequenced in a study of blood T cell repertoires in COVID-19. Using immunoSEQ multiplex PCR, the repertoire was profiled, and TCRdb retains in-frame clones only, with some absent. Here the sample spans some 180,000 clones, 75% to 90% being singletons. The sample was peripheral blood. The receptors were sampled from an older woman with acute or convalescent COVID-19.

The chain joins TRBV11-3 to TRBJ1-2; D unclear. Germline V CDR1 and CDR2: SGHNT, YENEEA. The CDR3 consists of 14 residues. V lost 4 bases and J 2 bases, leaving 11 bases between the germline ends. CDR3 bases: TGTGCCAGCAGCTCGCCGGGTTACAACTATGGCTACACCTTC. This sequence encodes CASSSPGYNYGYTF.

This clone appeared once. The chain employs TRBV2 and TRBJ2-5, with a tentative D call TRBD2 (6 bases). V lost 10 bases to trimming and J lost 0 bases, with 12 bases between them. The CDR3 consists of 13 residues. Germline V gene sequence: CDR1 SNHLY, CDR2 FYNNEI. CDR3 bases: TGTGCCACCAAGCTAGCGCACCAAGAGACCCAGTACTTC. The encoded protein is CATKLAHQETQYF.

This chain links TRBV28 with TRBJ1-4, with D perhaps TRBD1 (5 bases). Trimming removed 6 bases at V and 10 bases at J, with 12 bases between. Germline CDR1 is MDHEN and CDR2 is SYDVKM. The CDR3 covers 12 residues. The CDR3 DNA reads TGTGCCAGCAGCCTCCCTAGGGGAAAACTGTTTTTT. This codes for CASSLPRGKLFF. The full variable domain, completed using reference TRBV28 and TRBJ1-4, is DVKVTQSSRYLVKRTGEKVFLECVQDMDHENMFWYRQDPGLGLRLIYFSYDVKMKEKGDIPEGYSVSREKKERFSLILESASTNQTSMYLCASSLPRGKLFFGSGTQLSVL.

The chain recombines TRBV6-6 with TRBJ1-2, with 11 bases that match TRBD1. The germline V gene encodes CDR1 MNHNY and CDR2 SVGAGI (reference sequence). The CDR3 loop spans 14 amino acids. Trimming took 0 bases from V and 7 from J; bases not matched to a gene: 1. This CDR3 is CASSYSDRGLGYTF. The CDR3 DNA reads as TGTGCCAGCAGTTACTCGGACAGGGGGCTTGGCTACACCTTC.

This chain connects TRBV2 to TRBJ1-1, with D possibly TRBD1 on 5 matching bases. The length of the CDR3 is 12 residues. CDR1 and CDR2 from the germline V gene are SNHLY and FYNNEI. Trimming took off 8 bases at V and 7 bases at J, with 14 bases between the two ends. CDR3 region: CASGLGGGEAFF. DNA for the CDR3: TGTGCCAGCGGCCTTGGGGGGGGTGAAGCTTTCTTT.

Regarding this clone: This CDR3 is missing its conserved last phenylalanine or tryptophan, likely due to a read error. The limits of the CDR3 on the DNA are not certain, so only TCRdb's listed CDR3 is given. V is TRBV29-1 and J is TRBJ1-2; TRBD1, the D gene given by the table, was not confirmed from the DNA. The CDR3 length is 9 residues, termini included. Germline values: CDR1 SQVTM, CDR2 ANQGSEA. The CDR3 sequence is CSVDGAGPV.

The V gene is TRBV2, the J gene TRBJ2-2; 8 bases are a match to TRBD1. CDR3 length: 13 amino acids. Trimming cost V 8 bases and J 5 bases; bases outside gene matches: 4. Germline V CDR1 and CDR2: SNHLY, FYNNEI. CDR3 sequence: CASRDRLTGELFF. CDR3 nucleotide sequence: TGTGCCAGCCGGGACAGGCTAACCGGGGAGCTGTTTTTT.

This clone appeared a few times. V usage is TRBV6-2 or TRBV6-3 and J usage is TRBJ1-1, with 7 bases matching TRBD1. The CDR3 totals 15 residues. V lost 5 bases, J lost 4 bases, and 10 bases stayed unmatched. CDR1 is MNHEY, CDR2 SVGEGT, per germline. CDR3 region: CASSHGTDWGTEAFF. CDR3 DNA sequence: TGTGCCAGCAGTCACGGGACAGACTGGGGCACTGAAGCTTTCTTT.

The sample holds one count of this clone. J is TRBJ2-3 and V is TRBV9; possibly TRBD2 for D (6 bases). The ends were cut back, 4 bases at V and 6 bases at J, with 15 bases in the middle. CDR1 is SGDLS and CDR2 is YYNGEE in the germline V gene. There are 14 residues in the CDR3. The CDR3 DNA is TGTGCCAGCAGCCCGAGGCCAGGAGGGGATACGCAGTATTTT. It yields the protein CASSPRPGGDTQYF.

J is TRBJ2-5 and V is TRBV29-1; D might be TRBD1 (7 bases). CDR3 length equals 13 residues. The germline CDR1 and CDR2 sequences are SQVTM and ANQGSEA. V was clipped by 7 bases and J by 4 bases, with 16 bases between them. For the CDR3, the DNA is TGCAGCGCTATGACAGGGCGGGGAGAGACCCAGTACTTC. Translating it yields CSAMTGRGETQYF.